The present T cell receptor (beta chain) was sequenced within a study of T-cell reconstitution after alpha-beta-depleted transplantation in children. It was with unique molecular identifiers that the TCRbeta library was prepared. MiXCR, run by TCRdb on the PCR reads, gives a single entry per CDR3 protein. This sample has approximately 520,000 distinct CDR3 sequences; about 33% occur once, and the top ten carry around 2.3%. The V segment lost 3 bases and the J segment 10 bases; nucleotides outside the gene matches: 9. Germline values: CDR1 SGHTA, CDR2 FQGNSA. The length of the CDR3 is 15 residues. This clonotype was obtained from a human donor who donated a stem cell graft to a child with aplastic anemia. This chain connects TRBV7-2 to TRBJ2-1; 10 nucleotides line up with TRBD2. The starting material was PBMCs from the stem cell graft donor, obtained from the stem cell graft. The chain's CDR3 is CASSFSASGRGEQFF. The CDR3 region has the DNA TGTGCCAGCAGCTTTAGCGCTAGCGGGAGAGGAGAGCAGTTCTTC.